This T cell receptor beta chain derives from a study of control samples from healthy donors and cancer patients. Assay: immunoSEQ multiplex PCR; the TCRdb copy retains only in-frame clones and omits some. The table has over 90,000 clones, around 90% seen once; the top ten hold 2% to 2.5%. This CDR3 is built from 16 residues. Germline V CDR1 and CDR2: MNHEY, SMNVEV (reference sequence). The V end was cut by 2 bases, the J end by 0 bases, with 11 bases between. The TCR sequence derives from a woman under 30 in good health. V is TRBV27 and J is TRBJ2-4; tentatively, D is TRBD1 or TRBD2 (7 bases each). Sequencing was carried out using blood. The CDR3 protein is CASSLGEGAAKNIQYF. The CDR3 bases are TGTGCCAGCAGTTTAGGGGAGGGGGCAGCCAAAAACATTCAGTACTTC.